Shown below are 26 T cell receptor beta chains from a single sample sequenced in a study of blood T cell repertoires in COVID-19. Measured with immunoSEQ multiplex PCR; TCRdb has only the in-frame clones, and not every one. The table lists 150,000 to 170,000 clones, under 95% of them singletons. What was sequenced was peripheral blood. These receptors were obtained from a man aged 50 or older with acute or convalescent COVID-19.

This chain uses TRBV3-1 (or the pseudogene TRBV3-2) with TRBJ2-1; maybe TRBD1 (5 bases). The germline CDR1 and CDR2 sequences are LGHDT and YNNKEL (reference sequence). The CDR3 has 18 amino acids. Trimming shortened V by 3 bases and J by 2 bases, and 20 bases separated the two germline ends. CDR3 residues: CASSQSPDSQITYNEQFF. Here the CDR3 DNA reads TGTGCCAGCAGCCAGAGCCCCGACAGCCAAATAACCTACAATGAGCAGTTCTTC.

The gene calls are TRBV4-3 and TRBJ2-3; 8 bases are a match to TRBD2. CDR1 and CDR2 (germline): LGHNA, YSLEER. V dropped 4 bases and J dropped 3; count of bases not matched to a gene: 3. The CDR3 is 14 amino acids. CDR3 sequence: CASSPGLGTDTQYF. The CDR3 DNA reads as TGCGCCAGCAGCCCGGGACTAGGTACAGATACGCAGTATTTT.

The CDR3, as DNA: TGTGCCAGTACTACCTCTAGCGGGAGGGGTGGGGGTGAGCAGTTCTTC. It translates to CASTTSSGRGGGEQFF. The V gene is TRBV19, the J gene TRBJ2-1, with 12 nucleotides matching TRBD2. The ends lost 7 bases at V and 9 bases at J; junction bases unmatched: 13. This CDR3 has 16 amino acids. Germline V gene data show CDR1 as LNHDA and CDR2 as SQIVND (reference sequence).

The chain has TRBV2 and TRBJ2-1, with D maybe TRBD1 (6 bases). V shed 4 bases and J shed 0 bases, with 10 bases lying between them. This CDR3 comprises 15 residues. CDR1 and CDR2 (germline): SNHLY, FYNNEI. CDR3 residues: CASSAGTPSYNEQFF. CDR3 nucleotide sequence: TGTGCCAGCAGTGCTGGGACACCCTCCTACAATGAGCAGTTCTTC.

The chain recombines TRBV5-8 with TRBJ2-3; possible D gene TRBD2, 5 bases. CDR1 is SGHTS, CDR2 YDEGEE, per germline. V dropped 2 bases and J dropped 0 bases, with 13 bases sitting between them. The CDR3 is 16 residues long. DNA of the CDR3: TGTGCCAGCAGCTTCCGACTAACAACTAGCACAGATACGCAGTATTTT. It codes for CASSFRLTTSTDTQYF.

This sequence joins TRBV10-3 and TRBJ2-3, with D tentatively TRBD1 (6 bases). From germline, CDR1 is ENHRY and CDR2 SYGVKD. V lost 11 bases, J lost 4 bases, and 16 bases lay in between. The CDR3 runs to 13 residues. The CDR3: CALRTADSDTQYF. The DNA for the CDR3 is TGTGCCCTCCGGACAGCCGATTCAGATACGCAGTATTTT.

This chain uses TRBV7-2 with TRBJ1-1; D unclear. Trimming shortened V by 1 base and J by 1 base, and 7 bases separated the two germline ends. Germline V CDR1 and CDR2: SGHTA, FQGNSA. This CDR3 is built from 14 residues. DNA of the CDR3: TGTGCCAGCAGCTTAGTACACGCGAACACTGAAGCTTTCTTT. This translates into CASSLVHANTEAFF.

The chain combines TRBV28 with TRBJ2-1, with TRBD1 matching 9 bases. The CDR3 runs to 15 residues. The V gene end was trimmed by 6 bases and the J gene end by 8 bases; junction bases not matched to a gene: 11. CDR1 is MDHEN and CDR2 is SYDVKM in the germline V gene. DNA for the CDR3: TGTGCCAGCAGCACCTGGGACAGGGCTTTTGATGAGCAGTTCTTC. Translated, it gives CASSTWDRAFDEQFF.

The chain couples TRBV29-1 to TRBJ2-1, with 8 bases that match TRBD2. V was clipped by 6 bases and J by 5 bases; unmatched bases: 9. Germline-derived CDR1 and CDR2 are SQVTM and ANQGSEA. CDR3 size: 14 residues. The CDR3 bases are TGCAGCGTGGACCGGGGGGGCCTCAACAATGAGCAGTTCTTC. Amino acids: CSVDRGGLNNEQFF.

CDR3 nucleotides: TGTGCCAGCAGCGTTGGGGGGGCAGATACGCAGTATTTT. Translation: CASSVGGADTQYF. J is TRBJ2-3 and V is TRBV9; 7 bases align to TRBD2. V was clipped by 2 bases and J by 4 bases; unmatched bases: 1. The CDR3 runs to 13 residues. The germline V gene encodes CDR1 SGDLS and CDR2 YYNGEE.

The gene calls are TRBV5-4 and TRBJ2-5, with TRBD2 identical over 8 bases. The CDR3 extends over 16 amino acids. The junction had 8 bases not matched to a gene; V was cut back by 0 bases and J by 4 bases. The germline gives CDR1 SGHNT, CDR2 YYREEE (reference sequence). The CDR3 DNA reads TGTGCCAGCAGCTTGGTGGGACTAGGGGATAGAGAGACCCAGTACTTC. As protein: CASSLVGLGDRETQYF.

This clone was observed a single time. This sequence joins TRBV21-1 and TRBJ1-2. TRBV21-1 is designated a pseudogene. The CDR3 runs to 15 residues. This CDR3 is CASSPDRDGGYGYTF. The CDR3 DNA is TGTGCCAGCAGCCCTGACCGAGATGGAGGCTATGGCTACACCTTC.

V usage is TRBV6-5 and J usage is TRBJ1-2, with TRBD1 as a possible D gene (6 bases). The V gene's germline CDR1 is MNHEY and CDR2 SVGAGI. The CDR3 is made up of 15 amino acids. V lost 0 bases, J lost 4 bases, and 12 bases lay in between. The CDR3 here is CASSYSQGSGYGYTF. The DNA of the CDR3 is TGTGCCAGCAGTTACTCTCAGGGGTCTGGCTATGGCTACACCTTC.

V and J are TRBV7-9 and TRBJ2-3; D gene ambiguous. The CDR3 has 12 amino acids. Germline assignment: CDR1 SEHNR and CDR2 FQNEAQ (reference sequence). Trimming shortened V by 5 bases and J by 6 bases, and 9 bases separated the two germline ends. CDR3 DNA sequence: TGTGCCAGCAGCCCAGGTCAGGATACGCAGTATTTT. Translating it yields CASSPGQDTQYF.

The genes are TRBV19 and TRBJ2-7; D call uncertain. Trimming pared 7 bases from V and 0 bases from J, leaving 10 bases between. From germline, CDR1 is LNHDA and CDR2 SQIVND (reference sequence). The CDR3 sequence is 13 residues long. In nucleotides, the CDR3 is TGTGCCAGTACAGATTCTTCCTCCTACGAGCAGTACTTC. Encoded protein: CASTDSSSYEQYF.

The chain links TRBV11-2 to TRBJ2-2, with D perhaps matching TRBD1 (5 bases). The germline V and J ends were trimmed by 2 bases and 5 bases, with 6 bases remaining between them. The CDR3 is 13 amino acids. Germline CDR1 SGHAT, CDR2 FQNNGV. The CDR3 here is CASSLQGTGELFF. As DNA, the CDR3 is TGTGCCAGCAGCTTACAGGGTACCGGGGAGCTGTTTTTT.

The rearrangement links TRBV14 to TRBJ1-6; tentative D call: TRBD1 (6 bases). Germline CDR1 and CDR2: SGHDN and FVKESK. V lost 2 bases and J 10 bases, leaving 12 bases between the germline ends. The CDR3 runs to 14 residues. CDR3 bases: TGTGCCAGCAGCCAAAGAACAGGGCGATCACCCCTCCACTTT. It translates to CASSQRTGRSPLHF. The complete variable domain, with remaining parts taken from reference TRBV14 and TRBJ1-6, reads EAGVTQFPSHSVIEKGQTVTLRCDPISGHDNLYWYRRVMGKEIKFLLHFVKESKQDESGMPNNRFLAERTGGTYSTLKVQPAELEDSGVYFCASSQRTGRSPLHFGNGTRLTVT.

The rearrangement uses TRBV10-3 and TRBJ2-7; 7 nucleotides agree with TRBD2. After removal of 10 bases from V and 1 base from J, the junction contained 7 bases not matched to a gene. The CDR3 spans 13 residues. Germline-derived CDR1 and CDR2 are ENHRY and SYGVKD. Here the CDR3 DNA reads TGTGCCAGTACCCCCGGGGGGTCCTACGAGCAGTACGTC. Its translation: CASTPGGSYEQYV.

This chain uses TRBV5-6 with TRBJ2-7, with TRBD1 identical over 10 bases. Losses at the gene ends were 0 bases for V and 5 bases for J; bases not matched to a gene: 5. Germline V CDR1 and CDR2: SGHDT, YYEEEE. This CDR3 is 15 amino acids long. CDR3 sequence (DNA): TGTGCCAGCAGCTTGGTCGGGACAGGGGTCAACGAGCAGTACTTC. This gives the protein CASSLVGTGVNEQYF.

The chain is built from TRBV6-5 and TRBJ1-5, with D possibly matching TRBD1 (5 bases). V was shortened by 5 bases and J by 3 bases, with 14 bases between the two germline ends. Germline V CDR1 and CDR2: MNHEY, SVGAGI. The CDR3 extends over 15 amino acids. In DNA, the CDR3 is TGTGCCAGCAGTATGCAGGGAAGGTACAATCAGCCCCAGCATTTT. Protein: CASSMQGRYNQPQHF.

J is TRBJ2-1 and V is TRBV7-8; 7 positions agree with TRBD2. The J segment lost 3 bases and the V segment lost 5 bases, leaving 7 bases of the junction unmatched. Germline V gene data show CDR1 as SGHVS and CDR2 as FQNEAQ. This CDR3 comprises 15 residues. CDR3: CASSTQASGYNEQFF. The CDR3 DNA reads TGTGCCAGCAGCACCCAGGCTAGCGGCTACAATGAGCAGTTCTTC. Complete variable domain (other parts from reference TRBV7-8 and TRBJ2-1): GAGVSQSPRYKVAKRGQDVALRCDPISGHVSLFWYQQALGQGPEFLTYFQNEAQLDKSGLPSDRFFAERPEGSVSTLKIQRTQQEDSAVYLCASSTQASGYNEQFFGPGTRLTVL.

The gene calls are TRBV18 and TRBJ1-5; D is unclear. From germline, CDR1 is KGHSH and CDR2 LQKENI. V was pared by 4 bases and J by 3 bases, with 13 bases between. The CDR3 length is 15 residues. CDR3 region: CASSLSRGNNQPQHF. CDR3 DNA sequence: TGTGCCAGCTCACTAAGTAGAGGGAACAATCAGCCCCAGCATTTT. Full variable domain (remainder filled in from reference TRBV18 and TRBJ1-5): NAGVMQNPRHLVRRRGQEARLRCSPMKGHSHVYWYRQLPEEGLKFMVYLQKENIIDESGMPKERFSAEFPKEGPSILRIQQVVRGDSAAYFCASSLSRGNNQPQHFGDGTRLSIL.

The CDR3 DNA sequence: TGTGCCAGCAGCTCCCGCAGGGGTGGCTATGGCTACACCTTC. The encoded protein is CASSSRRGGYGYTF. V and J are TRBV7-2 and TRBJ1-2; D might be TRBD1 (6 bases). The germline gives CDR1 SGHTA, CDR2 FQGNSA. The CDR3 spans 14 residues. Trimming shortened V by 4 bases and J by 4 bases, and 13 bases separated the two germline ends.

This clone showed up just once. This chain connects TRBV28 to TRBJ2-6; TRBD1 might be the D (6 bases). Trimming left V 4 bases short and J 4 bases short, with 8 bases between. This CDR3 has 14 residues. Germline CDR1 MDHEN, CDR2 SYDVKM. The CDR3 here is CASSSGAGANVLTF. CDR3 DNA: TGTGCCAGCAGTTCAGGGGCAGGGGCCAACGTCCTGACTTTC.

This chain links TRBV2 with TRBJ1-2; D is perhaps TRBD1 (6 bases). Trimming left V 1 base short and J 5 bases short, with 14 bases between. The CDR3 covers 15 residues. The germline CDR1 and CDR2 sequences are SNHLY and FYNNEI. This CDR3 is CASSEGGQLAYGYTF. DNA for the CDR3: TGTGCCAGCAGTGAAGGTGGACAGCTGGCTTATGGCTACACCTTC.

J is TRBJ2-5 and V is TRBV18; 11 nucleotides agree with TRBD1. The germline CDR1 and CDR2 sequences are KGHSH and LQKENI. V gave up 3 bases and J gave up 5 bases; unmatched junction bases: 5. The CDR3 runs to 15 residues. The CDR3, as DNA: TGTGCCAGCTCACCGGACAGGGGGCGGGAGGAGACCCAGTACTTC. Protein sequence: CASSPDRGREETQYF.